The next 17 T cell receptor beta chains were all read from a single sample in a study of blood T cell repertoires in COVID-19. Clones were sequenced by immunoSEQ multiplex PCR, and TCRdb holds only the in-frame ones, with some missing. The table lists about 270,000 clones, approximately 86% of them singletons. The specimen was PBMCs or T cells enriched from blood (not recorded which). These receptors were obtained from a woman under 30 who had recovered from COVID-19.

The CDR3 DNA follows: TGTGCCAGCAGTTTACGGCAGGGAGCTCGGGGGGACTACACCTTC. It encodes CASSLRQGARGDYTF. The V call is TRBV27, the J call TRBJ1-2; possible D gene TRBD1, 5 bases. The CDR3 contains 15 residues. V gave up 2 bases and J gave up 10 bases, with 20 bases separating them. Looked up from germline, CDR1 is MNHEY and CDR2 is SMNVEV (reference sequence).

The chain employs TRBV7-9 and TRBJ2-3, with TRBD2 identical over 11 bases. Germline values: CDR1 SEHNR, CDR2 FQNEAQ (reference sequence). Trimming at V came to 5 bases and at J to 0 bases, leaving 4 bases not matched to a gene. The CDR3 runs to 16 residues. For the CDR3, the DNA is TGTGCCAGCAGCAAGCTAGCGGGGGGTAGCACAGATACGCAGTATTTT. This translates into CASSKLAGGSTDTQYF.

The V gene is TRBV28, the J gene TRBJ2-7; weak D call: TRBD2 (6 bases). V was cut by 7 bases and J by 6 bases, with 22 bases left in between. CDR1 is MDHEN, CDR2 SYDVKM, per germline. This CDR3 is built from 15 residues. The DNA of the CDR3 is TGTGCCAGCACGGGGGACGCTTCGAAGGGGCTCGAGCAGTACTTC. It translates to CASTGDASKGLEQYF.

This chain connects TRBV6-5 to TRBJ2-7; 9 nucleotides agree with TRBD1. Per the germline V gene, CDR1 is MNHEY and CDR2 is SVGAGI. The CDR3 has 12 residues. Unmatched junction bases numbered 3, after V lost 6 bases and J lost 6 bases. CDR3 DNA sequence: TGTGCCAGCAGGGGGACAGGGCTCGAGCAGTACTTC. Protein sequence: CASRGTGLEQYF.

V usage is TRBV7-2 and J usage is TRBJ2-4; 11 positions match TRBD2. This CDR3 is 14 amino acids long. Germline loops: CDR1 SGHTA, CDR2 FQGNSA. The V and J ends lost 3 bases and 7 bases, in that order; junction bases with no gene match: 2. Here the CDR3 DNA reads TGTGCCAGCAGCTTGACTAGCGGGGCCAACATTCAGTACTTC. It translates to CASSLTSGANIQYF.

This clone was counted once. The V gene is TRBV19, the J gene TRBJ1-6; a possible D gene is TRBD1 (5 bases). The V gene lost 1 base and the J gene lost 0 bases, with 19 bases spanning the gap. Looked up from germline, CDR1 is LNHDA and CDR2 is SQIVND (reference sequence). The CDR3 covers 20 residues. The CDR3 here is CASSIGTGALARSYNSPLHF. The CDR3 region has the DNA TGTGCCAGTAGTATAGGAACAGGCGCCCTGGCTCGCTCCTATAATTCACCCCTCCACTTT.

This chain joins TRBV6-1 and TRBJ1-6; D ambiguous. V shed 1 base and J shed 9 bases, with 10 bases lying between them. Germline CDR1 reads MNHNS; CDR2 reads SASEGT. This CDR3 has 14 amino acids. CDR3: CASSEVRGGSPLHF. Written as DNA, the CDR3 is TGTGCCAGCAGTGAAGTCAGAGGAGGTTCACCCCTCCACTTT.

The chain recombines TRBV2 with TRBJ1-4, with TRBD1 matching over 8 bases. CDR3 length: 15 amino acids. In germline, CDR1 is SNHLY, CDR2 FYNNEI. V lost 4 bases to trimming and J lost 2 bases; unmatched junction nucleotides: 3. The CDR3 here is CASSADRATNEKLFF. CDR3 coding DNA: TGTGCCAGCAGTGCGGACAGGGCGACTAATGAAAAACTGTTTTTT.

The gene calls are TRBV21-1 and TRBJ2-7; the listed D gene, TRBD2, was not tested against the DNA. TRBV21-1 is noted as a pseudogene. The CDR3 is 15 amino acids. For the CDR3, the DNA is TGTGCCAGCACCGGGACTAGCGGGAGGGCCGGGGAGCAGTACTTC. Translation gives CASTGTSGRAGEQYF.

This clone came up once. The V gene is TRBV10-3, the J gene TRBJ2-1; the D gene is possibly TRBD2 (6 bases). Trimming removed 4 bases from V and 4 bases from J, with 23 bases in between. There are 18 residues in the CDR3. The germline CDR1 and CDR2 sequences are ENHRY and SYGVKD. The CDR3 spells CAISGGGSGSAFYNEQFF. The CDR3 DNA reads as TGTGCCATCAGTGGGGGAGGCTCGGGGTCCGCGTTTTACAATGAGCAGTTCTTC.

The sample holds one count of this clone. V usage is TRBV5-4 and J usage is TRBJ1-2; 12 positions agree with TRBD1. CDR1 is SGHNT, CDR2 YYREEE, per germline (reference sequence). The CDR3 extends over 19 amino acids. With V trimmed by 1 base and J by 2 bases, 12 bases remained unmatched. The CDR3 coding sequence is TGTGCCAGCAGCTTGAAAGGTACGGGACAGGGGGCATCCAACTATGGCTACACCTTC. The encoded protein is CASSLKGTGQGASNYGYTF.

V and J are TRBV7-8 and TRBJ2-3; TRBD2 matches 8 bases. Germline trimming cut 2 bases from V and 1 base from J; bases unmatched to any gene: 5. The CDR3 is 16 residues long. CDR1 and CDR2 (germline): SGHVS, FQNEAQ. The CDR3 protein is CASSLLSRGGTDTQYF. The CDR3 DNA reads TGTGCCAGCAGCTTACTGTCGCGGGGGGGCACAGATACGCAGTATTTT.

Only a few counts were recorded for this clone. The chain employs TRBV11-2 and TRBJ1-6; 7 bases are a match to TRBD1. CDR3 length: 16 amino acids. J lost 0 bases, V lost 4 bases, and 3 bases had no gene match. Germline V gene data show CDR1 as SGHAT and CDR2 as FQNNGV. CDR3 sequence: CASSSGQSSYNSPLHF. As DNA, the CDR3 is TGTGCCAGCAGCTCGGGACAGAGCTCCTATAATTCACCCCTCCACTTT.

The chain uses TRBV4-3 and TRBJ2-1; 10 bases are shared with TRBD2. CDR3 length: 14 residues. CDR1 is LGHNA and CDR2 is YSLEER in the germline V gene. J lost 10 bases, V lost 6 bases, and 9 bases had no gene match. The CDR3 bases are TGCGCCAGCAGACTCAGCGGGGGGGTAGGGGAGCAGTTCTTC. Translating gives CASRLSGGVGEQFF.

The chain has TRBV14 and TRBJ2-7; D might be TRBD2 (7 bases). Per germline, CDR1 SGHDN and CDR2 FVKESK. The CDR3 loop spans 16 amino acids. The germline V and J ends were trimmed by 4 bases and 3 bases, with 19 bases remaining between them. CDR3 sequence: CASSRMGGAINYEQYF. CDR3 nucleotides: TGTGCCAGCAGCCGAATGGGGGGGGCCATTAACTACGAGCAGTACTTC.

This chain links TRBV28 with TRBJ2-4, with unresolved D. The germline V and J ends were trimmed by 3 bases and 0 bases, with 6 bases remaining between them. CDR3 length: 14 amino acids. CDR1 MDHEN and CDR2 SYDVKM come from the germline V gene. In nucleotides, the CDR3 is TGTGCCAGCAGTTTCCTTATAGCCAAAAACATTCAGTACTTC. It translates to CASSFLIAKNIQYF. The whole variable domain, remainder taken from reference TRBV28 and TRBJ2-4, is DVKVTQSSRYLVKRTGEKVFLECVQDMDHENMFWYRQDPGLGLRLIYFSYDVKMKEKGDIPEGYSVSREKKERFSLILESASTNQTSMYLCASSFLIAKNIQYFGAGTRLSVL.

This clone showed up just once. The gene calls are TRBV19 and TRBJ2-5; TRBD2 matches 7 bases. With V trimmed by 8 bases and J by 7 bases, 7 bases remained unmatched. This CDR3 spans 12 amino acids. Germline assignment: CDR1 LNHDA and CDR2 SQIVND (reference sequence). The CDR3 DNA follows: TGTGCCAGTTCAGAGCGGGGAGGGACCCAGTACTTC. Protein: CASSERGGTQYF.